The following is a T cell receptor (beta chain) sequence with its context. V was trimmed by 0 bases and J by 2 bases, leaving 17 bases between them. CDR1 and CDR2 (germline): KGHSH, LQKENI. The CDR3 covers 17 residues. These data are taken from a study of blood T cell repertoires in COVID-19. Study details: The origin of the acute and convalescent COVID-19 samples was the United States, Italy and Spain. Sample material is recorded as cDNA or gDNA derived from T cells, B-cell-depleted T cells, or PBMCs.

In the authors' methods: For nucleated cells, counts were estimated from reference gene primer amplification. Clones were read by immunoSEQ multiplex PCR, and TCRdb kept only the in-frame ones, dropping some. The V and J calls and clone size were taken over from that table, and D and trimming were inferred from the DNA. The table shows about 270,000 clones, with around four fifths occurring only once. Sequenced material: peripheral blood. The J gene is TRBJ2-7, the V gene TRBV18; D uncertain. The receptor comes from a woman between 50 and 59 years old with active or convalescent COVID-19. CDR3 residues: CASSPPLSRGPPYEQYF. The CDR3 DNA is TGTGCCAGCTCACCACCTCTGAGTAGAGGCCCACCCTACGAGCAGTACTTC.